What follows are 22 T cell receptor beta chains derived from one specimen sequenced in a study of T cell responses to AZD1222 COVID-19 vaccine. The assay was immunoSEQ multiplex PCR, and TCRdb's table has in-frame clones only and misses some. This table has about 45,000 clones, roughly 75% appearing once. Material: peripheral blood, obtained 28 days after the second dose of the MenACWY control vaccine. The origin of the receptors is an adult who received the MenACWY meningococcal vaccine as a control.

In its sample, this clone was seen a few times. J is TRBJ1-6 and V is TRBV7-2, with 10 bases identical to TRBD1. This CDR3 has 17 amino acids. From germline, CDR1 is SGHTA and CDR2 FQGNSA. Trimming took 4 bases from V and 9 from J; bases not matched to a gene: 12. Here the CDR3 DNA reads TGTGCCAGCAGCTCTAGACAGGGGGCAGGTTTGCGTTCACCCCTCCACTTT. Translation gives CASSSRQGAGLRSPLHF.

J is TRBJ1-6 and V is TRBV9; no clear D gene. The CDR3 has 13 residues. V was shortened by 0 bases and J by 5 bases, with 3 bases between the two germline ends. Germline V CDR1 and CDR2: SGDLS, YYNGEE. CDR3: CASSVGDNSPLHF. DNA for the CDR3: TGTGCCAGCAGCGTAGGGGATAATTCACCCCTCCACTTT.

J is TRBJ1-1 and V is TRBV19, with D perhaps TRBD1 (6 bases). The CDR3 is 14 residues long. Germline CDR1 is LNHDA and CDR2 is SQIVND (reference sequence). Trimming stripped 7 bases from V and 0 bases from J, with 12 bases between. CDR3 residues: CASTWDIMNTEAFF. In DNA, the CDR3 is TGTGCCAGTACCTGGGACATAATGAACACTGAAGCTTTCTTT.

The V and J genes are TRBV7-7 and TRBJ2-1; 10 bases match TRBD2. J was trimmed by 4 bases and V by 1 base; bases with no gene match: 4. This CDR3 is 16 amino acids long. Germline V gene data show CDR1 as SSHAT and CDR2 as FNYEAQ (reference sequence). In nucleotides, the CDR3 is TGTGCCAGCAGCTTAGGGGCTAGCGGGGGATACAATGAGCAGTTCTTC. Translated: CASSLGASGGYNEQFF.

The rearrangement uses TRBV29-1 and TRBJ2-1; 10 bases line up with TRBD2. Germline assignment: CDR1 SQVTM and CDR2 ANQGSEA. V lost 1 base, J lost 2 bases, and 2 bases stayed unmatched. The CDR3 is 15 residues long. The CDR3 DNA reads as TGCAGCGTTGAAGTTACTAGCGGGGCCTACAATGAGCAGTTCTTC. It encodes CSVEVTSGAYNEQFF.

The V gene is TRBV9, the J gene TRBJ1-2; D is perhaps TRBD1 (6 bases). CDR1 and CDR2 from the germline V gene are SGDLS and YYNGEE. The CDR3 runs 14 residues. V lost 5 bases and J lost 5, with 16 bases in between. The CDR3 spells CASSDPGAGYGYTF. CDR3 DNA: TGTGCCAGCAGTGACCCGGGGGCTGGGTATGGCTACACCTTC.

The chain is built from TRBV18 and TRBJ2-5; 9 nucleotides align to TRBD1. Trimming at V came to 5 bases and at J to 5 bases, leaving 9 bases not matched to a gene. CDR1 KGHSH and CDR2 LQKENI come from the germline V gene. This CDR3 is 15 amino acids long. CDR3: CASSSRQGVKETQYF. CDR3 DNA: TGTGCCAGCTCATCGCGACAGGGGGTGAAGGAGACCCAGTACTTC.

Relative to its sample, this clone is medium-sized. This CDR3 reads CASRSFSSYEQYF. The CDR3 DNA follows: TGTGCCAGCAGGTCATTCAGCTCCTACGAGCAGTACTTC. The chain links TRBV6-6 to TRBJ2-7; D is unresolved. From germline, CDR1 is MNHNY and CDR2 SVGAGI (reference sequence). V shed 6 bases and J shed 0 bases, with 9 bases lying between them. The CDR3 is made up of 13 amino acids.

The V gene is TRBV9, the J gene TRBJ1-3; D is unclear. V lost 4 bases to trimming and J lost 0 bases, with 14 bases between them. The CDR3 extends over 16 amino acids. CDR1 is SGDLS, CDR2 YYNGEE, per germline. The CDR3 here is CASSPPDGTSGNTIYF. CDR3 coding DNA: TGTGCCAGCAGCCCCCCGGACGGAACCTCTGGAAACACCATATATTTT.

In its sample, this clone was seen once. CDR3 region: CASSLTGNSGYTF. The CDR3, as DNA: TGCGCCAGCAGCTTAACAGGGAATTCCGGCTACACCTTC. The chain employs TRBV5-1 and TRBJ1-2, with D maybe TRBD1 (6 bases). V was cut by 2 bases and J by 8 bases, with 13 bases left in between. The germline gives CDR1 SGHRS, CDR2 YFSETQ. The CDR3 is made up of 13 amino acids.

This clone was seen more than once but under ten times. J is TRBJ2-7 and V is TRBV29-1; TRBD1 aligns across 7 bases. Trimming took 6 bases from V and 2 from J; bases not matched to a gene: 13. CDR1 is SQVTM and CDR2 is ANQGSEA in the germline V gene. This CDR3 is built from 15 residues. CDR3 bases: TGCAGCGTCTTGGACCGGGACAGACCAACCTACGAGCAGTACTTC. This encodes CSVLDRDRPTYEQYF.

The chain carries TRBV4-2 and TRBJ1-4; weak D call: TRBD1 (6 bases). Trimming removed 4 bases at V and 8 bases at J, with 11 bases between. This CDR3 spans 13 amino acids. CDR1 is LGHNA, CDR2 YNFKEQ, per germline. CDR3 bases: TGTGCCAGCAGCCCAACAGGGACAGAAAAACTGTTTTTT. Its translation: CASSPTGTEKLFF.

The gene calls are TRBV28 and TRBJ1-5, with 9 bases identical to TRBD1. Germline V gives CDR1 MDHEN, CDR2 SYDVKM. V trimming: 5 bases; J trimming: 6 bases; junction bases outside the gene matches: 8. This CDR3 spans 15 amino acids. CDR3: CASSLPGQGFQPQHF. In nucleotides, the CDR3 is TGTGCCAGCAGTCTCCCGGGACAGGGCTTTCAGCCCCAGCATTTT.

The chain links TRBV12-3 or TRBV12-4 to TRBJ2-5; D is possibly TRBD2 (6 bases). Trimming cost V 6 bases and J 5 bases, with 13 bases left between them. This CDR3 is built from 13 residues. The CDR3 DNA reads as TGTGCCAGCAGATCTGGACTAATCGAGACCCAGTACTTC. This translates into CASRSGLIETQYF.

This chain joins TRBV9 and TRBJ1-3; weak D call: TRBD1 (5 bases). The V gene lost 2 bases and the J gene lost 0 bases, with 6 bases spanning the gap. Germline CDR1 is SGDLS and CDR2 is YYNGEE. The CDR3 is 14 residues long. Here the CDR3 reads CASSVQGSGNTIYF. For the CDR3, the DNA is TGTGCCAGCAGCGTGCAGGGCTCTGGAAACACCATATATTTT.

The rearrangement links TRBV5-5 to TRBJ1-2; a possible D gene is TRBD1 (5 bases). Between the trimmed V and J ends, which lost 0 bases and 8 bases, there was a span of 11 bases. Per germline, CDR1 SGHKS and CDR2 YYEKEE (reference sequence). The CDR3 has 13 residues. CDR3 amino acids: CASSLGGSGGYTF. CDR3 coding DNA: TGTGCCAGCAGCTTGGGGGGGTCAGGCGGCTACACCTTC.

This chain connects TRBV21-1 to TRBJ1-1; the listed D gene, TRBD1, was not tested against the DNA. TRBV21-1 is a known pseudogene. The CDR3 is 14 residues long. CDR3 nucleotides: TGTGCCAGCAGCTTGGACAGGGGGCCCACTGAAGCTTTCTTT. Translated, it gives CASSLDRGPTEAFF.

V usage is TRBV9 and J usage is TRBJ2-5; D possibly corresponds to TRBD1 (6 bases). The V and J ends lost 3 bases and 1 base respectively, with 13 bases between them. Germline loops: CDR1 SGDLS, CDR2 YYNGEE. The CDR3 consists of 15 residues. CDR3 DNA sequence: TGTGCCAGCAGCGCAGCCGCAGGGGTCCAAGAGACCCAGTACTTC. This sequence encodes CASSAAAGVQETQYF.

This chain uses TRBV11-2 with TRBJ1-3; D remains ambiguous. The CDR3 is 11 amino acids. The V gene's germline CDR1 is SGHAT and CDR2 FQNNGV. The V and J ends lost 5 bases and 8 bases respectively, with 7 bases between them. The CDR3 region is CASSHYYTIYF. As DNA, the CDR3 is TGTGCCAGCAGCCACTACTACACCATATATTTT. The complete variable domain, with remaining parts taken from reference TRBV11-2 and TRBJ1-3, reads EAGVAQSPRYKIIEKRQSVAFWCNPISGHATLYWYQQILGQGPKLLIQFQNNGVVDDSQLPKDRFSAERLKGVDSTLKIQPAKLEDSAVYLCASSHYYTIYFGEGSWLTVV.

This clone was found a few times. The chain has TRBV4-1 and TRBJ1-4, with D hard to call. Trimming cost V 1 base and J 3 bases, with 15 bases left between them. There are 17 residues in the CDR3. The germline V gene has CDR1 MGHRA and CDR2 YSYEKL. CDR3 nucleotides: TGCGCCAGCAGCCAAGTATGGGGAATGACGGCTAATGAAAAACTGTTTTTT. This gives the protein CASSQVWGMTANEKLFF.

The chain has TRBV7-9 and TRBJ2-1, with 9 positions matching TRBD2. The germline V gene encodes CDR1 SEHNR and CDR2 FQNEAQ (reference sequence). Trimming at V came to 5 bases and at J to 7 bases, leaving 12 bases not matched to a gene. CDR3 size: 16 residues. The CDR3 sequence: CASSLLGGGASNEQFF. Here the CDR3 DNA reads TGTGCCAGCAGCCTGTTGGGCGGGGGGGCTAGTAATGAGCAGTTCTTC.

Here the CDR3 reads CASSASRDSWNEKLFF. CDR3 nucleotide sequence: TGTGCCAGCAGCGCCTCCCGGGACAGTTGGAATGAAAAACTGTTTTTT. The genes are TRBV9 and TRBJ1-4, with 7 bases fitting TRBD1. The CDR3 consists of 16 residues. The germline V gene has CDR1 SGDLS and CDR2 YYNGEE. The trim removed 3 bases at V and 5 bases at J, leaving 10 bases unmatched.